The sequence of this TCR beta chain was determined in a study of identical twins. Study outcomes and limitations: The study based its conclusions on cross-sectional statistical analysis and did not follow the same donors. Within twin pairs, the out-of-frame alpha sequences they shared showed excess low generation probability.

With 3 bases removed from V and 7 bases from J, the gap between germline ends came to 12 bases. The CDR3 totals 13 residues. With template switching, a universal primer site was added, and the cDNA carried unique molecular identifiers. TCRdb recomputed calls from the 5' RACE reads with MiXCR, one row per CDR3 protein. This table holds approximately 500,000 distinct CDR3 sequences, 13% to 15% found once. A few counts support this clonotype. What it binds is not known. This sample was also put to use in a study of yellow fever vaccine responses in identical twins. That work adds: Reportedly, twins showed a vaccine T cell response that looked partly convergent and partly personalized.

The clonotype originates from a woman between 18 and 30 years old in good health. The J gene is TRBJ1-2, the V gene TRBV12-3 or TRBV12-4, with D tentatively TRBD1 (5 bases). Input material: CD4+ T cells sorted from blood. The CDR3: CASSLTEASGYTF. The CDR3 nucleotides read TGTGCCAGCAGTTTGACAGAGGCGAGTGGCTACACCTTC.